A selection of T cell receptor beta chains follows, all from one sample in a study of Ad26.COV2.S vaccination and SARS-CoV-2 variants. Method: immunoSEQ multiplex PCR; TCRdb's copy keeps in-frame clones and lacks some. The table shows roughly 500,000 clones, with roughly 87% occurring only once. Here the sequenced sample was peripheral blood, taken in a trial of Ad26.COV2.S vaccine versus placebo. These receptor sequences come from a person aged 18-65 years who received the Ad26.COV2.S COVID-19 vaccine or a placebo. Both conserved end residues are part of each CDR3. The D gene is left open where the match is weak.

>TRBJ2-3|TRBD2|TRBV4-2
CASSPGLAGDGTDTQYF
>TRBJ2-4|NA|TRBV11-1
CASSLWGAKNIQYF
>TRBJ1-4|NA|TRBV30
CAWSSRVNEKLFF
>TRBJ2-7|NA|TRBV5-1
CASSSTGSYEQYF
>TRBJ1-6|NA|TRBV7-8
CASSPRSRGAGAPLHF
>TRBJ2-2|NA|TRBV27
CASSFGLVGLRRNGELFF
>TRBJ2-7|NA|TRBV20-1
CSASTGVYEQYF
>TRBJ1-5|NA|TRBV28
CASSPSFGVQPQHF
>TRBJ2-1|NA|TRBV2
CASTTGTSSYNEQFF
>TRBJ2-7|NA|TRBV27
CASSSYQDSYEQYF
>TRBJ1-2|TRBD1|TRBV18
CASSQQGHPNANYGYTF
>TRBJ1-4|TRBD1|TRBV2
CASISGQGPGKLFF
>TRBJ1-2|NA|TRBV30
CAWSLAGGYTF
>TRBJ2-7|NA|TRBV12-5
CASARDAISYEQYF
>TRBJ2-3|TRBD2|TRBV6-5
CASSIAGARTDTQYF
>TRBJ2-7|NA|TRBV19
CASSTGTYEQYF
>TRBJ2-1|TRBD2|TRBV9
CASSPQTSLTYNEQFF
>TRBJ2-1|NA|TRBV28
CASSFPRGYGSYNEQFF
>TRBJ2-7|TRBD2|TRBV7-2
CASSLASGPYEQYF
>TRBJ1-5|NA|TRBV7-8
CASSLLGTVGVSNQPQHF
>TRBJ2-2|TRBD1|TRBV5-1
CASSDLSGTGTGELFF
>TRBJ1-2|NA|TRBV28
CASSPGRTNYGYTF
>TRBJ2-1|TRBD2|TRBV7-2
CASSPGGGYNEQFF
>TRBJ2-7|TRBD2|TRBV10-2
CASKLGGTSHEQYF
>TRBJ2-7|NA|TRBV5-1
CASSPETYEQYF
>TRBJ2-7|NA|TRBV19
CASSIGGTAYEQYF
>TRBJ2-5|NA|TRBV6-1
CASRDARETQYF
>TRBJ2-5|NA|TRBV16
CASSQAQGPVSQYF
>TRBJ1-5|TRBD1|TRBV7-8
CASSTGQGAGQPQHF
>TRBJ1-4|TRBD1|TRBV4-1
CASSQGFTGGEKLFF
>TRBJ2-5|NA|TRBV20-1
CSAAAGETQYF
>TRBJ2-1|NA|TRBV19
CASSTLGAGPTYNEQFF
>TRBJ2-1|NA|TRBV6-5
CASSYSRGRNGEFF
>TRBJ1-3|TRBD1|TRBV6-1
CASSERTGAGNTIYF
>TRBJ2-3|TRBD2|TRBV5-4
CASSFSGSFADTQYF
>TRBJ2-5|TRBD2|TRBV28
CASGSGSDWETQYF
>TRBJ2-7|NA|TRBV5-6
CASSWRQDWASGYEQYF
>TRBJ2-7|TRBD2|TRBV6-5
CASSKLAGGSLEQYF
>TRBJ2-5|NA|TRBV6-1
CASSEFRETQYF
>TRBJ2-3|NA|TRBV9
CASSRDFTDTQYF
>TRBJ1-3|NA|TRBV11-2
CASSSRTSGNTIYF
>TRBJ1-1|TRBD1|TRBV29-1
CSVTPRTGRYRATEAFF
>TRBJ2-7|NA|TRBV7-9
CASSFEEIYEQYF
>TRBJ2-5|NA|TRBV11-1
CASSLEIRETQYF
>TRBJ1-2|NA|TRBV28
CASSPRGLGYGYTF
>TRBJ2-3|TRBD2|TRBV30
CAWSVSSRGSADTQYF
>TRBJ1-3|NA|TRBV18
CASSRTVSGNTIYF
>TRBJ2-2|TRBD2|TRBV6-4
CASSALAGASTGELFF
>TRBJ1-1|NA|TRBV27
CASSLWGVDTEAFF
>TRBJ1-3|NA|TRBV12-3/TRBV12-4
CASSFQNTIYF
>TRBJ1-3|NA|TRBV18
CASSPREGNTIYF
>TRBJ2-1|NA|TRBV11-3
CASSLVASNEQFF
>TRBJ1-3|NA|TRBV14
CASSQVGGNTIYF
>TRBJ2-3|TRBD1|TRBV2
CASHRDSFTDTQYF
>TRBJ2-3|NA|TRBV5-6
CASSLLGTDTQYF
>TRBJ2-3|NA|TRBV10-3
CAIKSSASTDTQYF